The sequence of this T cell receptor (beta chain) was determined in a study of response to subunit inactivated influenza vaccine. CDR1 is KGHSH, CDR2 LQKENI, per germline. The CDR3 is made up of 16 amino acids. Losses at the gene ends were 0 bases for V and 7 bases for J; bases not matched to a gene: 7. In its sample, this clonotype was seen a few times. TCRdb fed the RT-PCR reads into MiXCR, producing one record per CDR3 protein. The data show under 200,000 distinct CDR3 sequences, around 12% seen once. This sample was also put to use in a study of T cells expressing NK-cell markers. That source adds: With UMIs, 5'RACE template switching was used to make TCR beta cDNA.

Sequencing was performed on CD8+ T cells sorted from PBMCs, taken roughly 12 days after vaccination. This sequence originates from a man aged 45-65 years who received an inactivated influenza vaccine. The chain has TRBV18 and TRBJ2-1; TRBD1 aligns across 9 bases. CDR3 in DNA: TGTGCCAGCTCACCACCAGAACAGGGGGCGGGGAATGAGCAGTTCTTC. Amino acids: CASSPPEQGAGNEQFF. Supplemented by reference TRBV18 and TRBJ2-1, the full variable domain reads NAGVMQNPRHLVRRRGQEARLRCSPMKGHSHVYWYRQLPEEGLKFMVYLQKENIIDESGMPKERFSAEFPKEGPSILRIQQVVRGDSAAYFCASSPPEQGAGNEQFFGPGTRLTVL.